Given below is one T cell receptor (beta chain) in context. What it recognizes is unknown. The CDR3 end is not reached by the read, which stops 3 residues before it; the germline J gene fills it in. Clones were sequenced by immunoSEQ multiplex PCR, and TCRdb holds only the in-frame ones, with some missing. The ten most abundant clones cover about 6.8% of a sample with approximately 16,000 clones. The data belong to a study of T cells in women clearing cervical HPV infection. Study conclusions and caveats: Repertoire richness, not evenness, was significantly elevated in CIN3+ cases versus controls. TRBV6-7 abundance was lower in cases than controls (approximately 0.11% versus 0.16%).

Trimming cost V 5 bases and J 2 bases; bases outside gene matches: 5. Germline V lookup: CDR1 SEHNR, CDR2 FQNEAQ (reference sequence). This CDR3 region has 14 residues. The chain uses TRBV7-9 and TRBJ2-7, with 8 bases lining up with TRBD1. The sequencing input was blood buffy coat. The TCR sequence derives from a woman aged 18 to 75 with a cervical HPV16 infection that either progressed to CIN3+ or cleared (not recorded which). CDR3 DNA (partial): TGTGCCAGCAGCGAACCGGGACAGGCCTACGAG. This sequence encodes CASSEPGQAYE. The whole CDR3 protein reads CASSEPGQAYEQYF.